A single sample is the source of the 29 T cell receptor beta chains below, sequenced in a study of PD-1 blockade in classical Hodgkin lymphoma. Using immunoSEQ multiplex PCR, the repertoire was profiled, and TCRdb retains in-frame clones only, with some absent. This repertoire shows more than 10,000 clones, approximately 84% found once; its top ten account for less than 40%. Each and every patient relapsed after autologous stem cell transplantation, and patients got differing brentuximab vedotin exposure. Sequenced material: peripheral blood mononuclear cells (PBMCs), taken at baseline. The origin of the receptors is a human donor with classical Hodgkin lymphoma.

Remarks on this clone: One end of the junction varies from germline; a read error may be responsible. The DNA of the CDR3 is TGTGCCATCAGCCTCGGGACAGGGGGCAAGATTGACTTC. The encoded protein is CAISLGTGGKIDF. The rearrangement links TRBV10-3 to TRBJ2-7; 12 bases line up with TRBD1. This CDR3 has 13 residues. CDR1 is ENHRY, CDR2 SYGVKD, per germline.

The chain employs TRBV29-1 and TRBJ2-1; D is ambiguous. With 6 bases removed from V and 8 bases from J, the gap between germline ends came to 14 bases. CDR3 length equals 12 residues. Germline V CDR1 and CDR2: SQVTM, ANQGSEA. The CDR3 loop is CSVLRSRDEQFF. CDR3 sequence (DNA): TGCAGCGTCCTTAGGTCACGGGATGAGCAGTTCTTC.

This chain connects TRBV5-1 to TRBJ1-1; D is perhaps TRBD1 (5 bases). CDR1 and CDR2 (germline): SGHRS, YFSETQ. The CDR3 runs 14 residues. The V end was cut by 0 bases, the J end by 4 bases, with 10 bases between. This chain's CDR3 is CASSLAGLGTEAFF. The CDR3 coding sequence is TGCGCCAGCAGCTTGGCAGGGTTGGGCACTGAAGCTTTCTTT.

The genes are TRBV29-1 and TRBJ1-1; 9 nucleotides match TRBD1. Losses at the gene ends were 7 bases for V and 5 bases for J; bases not matched to a gene: 14. Germline V gene lookup returns CDR1 SQVTM and CDR2 ANQGSEA. The CDR3 length is 15 residues. The CDR3 protein is CSAKNTGGLTTEAFF. The CDR3 nucleotides are TGCAGCGCAAAAAATACAGGGGGCCTTACTACTGAAGCTTTCTTT.

V gene TRBV12-5 combines with J gene TRBJ1-1; D is uncertain. This CDR3 has 12 amino acids. Trimming removed 1 base from V and 2 bases from J, with 2 bases in between. Germline V gene lookup returns CDR1 LGHNT and CDR2 FRNRAP. The DNA of the CDR3 is TGTGCTAGTGGTTTGGGTAACACTGAAGCTTTCTTT. It is translated as CASGLGNTEAFF.

This chain joins TRBV27 and TRBJ2-1; D call uncertain. This CDR3 has 14 amino acids. In germline, CDR1 is MNHEY, CDR2 SMNVEV (reference sequence). Trimming took off 3 bases at V and 6 bases at J, with 12 bases between the two ends. CDR3 nucleotides: TGTGCCAGCAGTTTCTCAGACCCCTCCAATGAGCAGTTCTTC. It translates to CASSFSDPSNEQFF.

The sample holds a few counts of this clone. The rearrangement links TRBV10-3 to TRBJ1-1, with D possibly matching TRBD1 (6 bases). Germline CDR1 ENHRY, CDR2 SYGVKD. Trimming left V 3 bases short and J 2 bases short, with 10 bases between. The CDR3 has 14 amino acids. Here the CDR3 DNA reads TGTGCCATCAGTGAACCAGGGGCAAACACTGAAGCTTTCTTT. Its protein product is CAISEPGANTEAFF.

This clone was seen only once. The chain links TRBV2 to TRBJ1-5, with 7 bases that match TRBD1. This CDR3 spans 14 amino acids. V shed 6 bases and J 7 bases; nucleotides not matched to a gene: 9. CDR1 is SNHLY and CDR2 is FYNNEI in the germline V gene. CDR3 nucleotide sequence: TGTGCCAGCAGCCCACAGGGGAGAGAACAGCCCCAGCATTTT. It translates to CASSPQGREQPQHF.

The V and J genes are TRBV27 and TRBJ2-1; the match to TRBD2 covers 14 bases. The CDR3 spans 15 residues. CDR1 MNHEY and CDR2 SMNVEV come from the germline V gene (reference sequence). J was trimmed by 6 bases and V by 5 bases; bases with no gene match: 3. CDR3 sequence reads: CASSPGTSGGNEQFF. The CDR3 DNA reads TGTGCCAGCAGTCCGGGGACTAGCGGGGGCAATGAGCAGTTCTTC.

Here the CDR3 reads CASSVEPFSYGYTF. Written as DNA, the CDR3 is TGTGCCAGCAGCGTAGAGCCCTTTAGCTATGGCTACACCTTC. The gene calls are TRBV9 and TRBJ1-2; no reliable D call. The CDR3 loop spans 14 amino acids. V dropped 0 bases and J dropped 4 bases, with 10 bases sitting between them. The germline V gene has CDR1 SGDLS and CDR2 YYNGEE.

The chain employs TRBV28 and TRBJ2-7, with 8 bases aligning to TRBD1. The CDR3 is made up of 15 amino acids. V trimming: 7 bases; J trimming: 1 base; junction bases outside the gene matches: 9. CDR1 and CDR2 (germline): MDHEN, SYDVKM. The DNA for the CDR3 is TGTGCCAGCATTAGCCCCCGGGACAGGTCCTACGAGCAGTACTTC. It translates to CASISPRDRSYEQYF. Combining the CDR3 with reference TRBV28 and TRBJ2-7 gives the whole variable domain DVKVTQSSRYLVKRTGEKVFLECVQDMDHENMFWYRQDPGLGLRLIYFSYDVKMKEKGDIPEGYSVSREKKERFSLILESASTNQTSMYLCASISPRDRSYEQYFGPGTRLTVT.

The chain has TRBV5-4 and TRBJ2-2; TRBD2 matches 8 bases. CDR3 size: 13 residues. The ends lost 7 bases at V and 7 bases at J; junction bases unmatched: 6. CDR1 and CDR2 from the germline V gene are SGHNT and YYREEE (reference sequence). The CDR3 bases are TGTGCCAGCCGGGAGGGAAGGGTCGGGGAGCTGTTTTTT. This encodes CASREGRVGELFF. The variable domain in full, with the rest retrieved from reference TRBV5-4 and TRBJ2-2, is ETGVTQSPTHLIKTRGQQVTLRCSSQSGHNTVSWYQQALGQGPQFIFQYYREEENGRGNFPPRFSGLQFPNYSSELNVNALELDDSALYLCASREGRVGELFFGEGSRLTVL.

This rearrangement joins TRBV30 to TRBJ2-6; D gene unclear. Looked up from germline, CDR1 is GTSNPN and CDR2 is SVGIG (reference sequence). V dropped 4 bases and J dropped 2 bases, with 12 bases sitting between them. This CDR3 spans 15 amino acids. The CDR3 DNA is TGTGCCTGGAACCCCTATCAGGCTGGGGCCAACGTCCTGACTTTC. Translated: CAWNPYQAGANVLTF.

This chain uses TRBV6-6 with TRBJ1-3; no definite D call. Deletions cut 7 bases from V and 4 bases from J, with 20 bases between. CDR1 and CDR2 from the germline V gene are MNHNY and SVGAGI (reference sequence). This CDR3 has 16 residues. CDR3 protein: CASKYGLWGSGNTIYF. DNA of the CDR3: TGTGCCAGCAAGTACGGATTATGGGGATCCGGAAACACCATATATTTT.

The chain employs TRBV12-5 and TRBJ2-7, with 7 bases that match TRBD1. This CDR3 spans 15 amino acids. CDR1 is LGHNT and CDR2 is FRNRAP in the germline V gene. The V gene end was trimmed by 2 bases and the J gene end by 5 bases; junction bases not matched to a gene: 9. This CDR3 reads CASGLNLRDSHEQYF. In DNA form, the CDR3 reads TGTGCTAGTGGTTTGAATCTCCGGGACAGCCACGAGCAGTACTTC.

The chain joins TRBV5-4 to TRBJ2-7; perhaps TRBD2 as D (5 bases). The germline V gene has CDR1 SGHNT and CDR2 YYREEE (reference sequence). V was clipped by 6 bases and J by 5 bases, with 15 bases between them. CDR3 size: 13 residues. Here the CDR3 DNA reads TGTGCCAGCAACCCCGGGGATGGGAACGAGCAGTACTTC. Amino acid sequence: CASNPGDGNEQYF. Combining the CDR3 with reference TRBV5-4 and TRBJ2-7 gives the whole variable domain ETGVTQSPTHLIKTRGQQVTLRCSSQSGHNTVSWYQQALGQGPQFIFQYYREEENGRGNFPPRFSGLQFPNYSSELNVNALELDDSALYLCASNPGDGNEQYFGPGTRLTVT.

The V and J genes are TRBV28 and TRBJ2-7; D not certain. V lost 3 bases and J lost 2, with 17 bases in between. The germline V gene encodes CDR1 MDHEN and CDR2 SYDVKM. The CDR3 extends over 16 amino acids. The CDR3 nucleotides are TGTGCCAGCAGTTTCGCAGGACCGCTCATAGCCTACGAGCAGTACTTC. Translating it yields CASSFAGPLIAYEQYF.

This clone is a singleton in its sample. The rearrangement links TRBV10-3 to TRBJ1-1; no reliable D call. The germline V gene encodes CDR1 ENHRY and CDR2 SYGVKD. The CDR3 runs 13 residues. The DNA of the CDR3 is TGTGTCAGCCGGAGGACGGAGAACACTGAAGCTTTCTTT. Protein sequence: CVSRRTENTEAFF.

This chain uses TRBV27 with TRBJ2-1, with D unclear. With 6 bases removed from V and 6 bases from J, the gap between germline ends came to 24 bases. CDR3 length: 17 residues. Germline loops: CDR1 MNHEY, CDR2 SMNVEV (reference sequence). The CDR3 is CASSPLGRPEVRNEQFF. The CDR3 DNA sequence: TGTGCCAGCAGCCCTTTGGGCAGGCCTGAAGTACGCAATGAGCAGTTCTTC.

The rearrangement links TRBV9 to TRBJ2-1; no definite D call. Germline values: CDR1 SGDLS, CDR2 YYNGEE. V lost 2 bases and J lost 0, with 0 bases in between. The CDR3 is made up of 12 amino acids. The CDR3 DNA sequence: TGTGCCAGCAGCGTCTCCTACAATGAGCAGTTCTTC. Amino acids: CASSVSYNEQFF.

The CDR3 sequence: CASSEDNTGELFF. The DNA for the CDR3 is TGTGCCAGCAGTGAAGATAACACCGGGGAGCTGTTTTTT. The chain recombines TRBV2 with TRBJ2-2, with D unresolved. CDR1 and CDR2 (germline): SNHLY, FYNNEI. Trimming removed 1 base at V and 2 bases at J, with 2 bases between. The CDR3 length is 13 residues.

This clone occurred a few times. This chain links TRBV9 with TRBJ1-1, with D tentatively TRBD1 (5 bases). V lost 2 bases to trimming and J lost 4 bases, with 12 bases between them. The CDR3 is made up of 14 amino acids. The germline CDR1 and CDR2 sequences are SGDLS and YYNGEE. CDR3 region: CASSVGHPGTEAFF. The CDR3 coding sequence is TGTGCCAGCAGCGTGGGGCATCCGGGCACTGAAGCTTTCTTT.

The chain has TRBV7-8 and TRBJ1-1; TRBD1 might be the D (6 bases). Trimming shortened V by 1 base and J by 5 bases, and 17 bases separated the two germline ends. This CDR3 comprises 16 residues. The germline gives CDR1 SGHVS, CDR2 FQNEAQ. In DNA form, the CDR3 reads TGTGCCAGCAGCTTAGGCCGAGGGGGGCTTAAGACTGAAGCTTTCTTT. Translating it yields CASSLGRGGLKTEAFF. Full variable domain (rest looked up from reference TRBV7-8 and TRBJ1-1): GAGVSQSPRYKVAKRGQDVALRCDPISGHVSLFWYQQALGQGPEFLTYFQNEAQLDKSGLPSDRFFAERPEGSVSTLKIQRTQQEDSAVYLCASSLGRGGLKTEAFFGQGTRLTVV.

Remarks on this clone: Additional DNA sequences in this sample encode the identical CDR3. The gene calls are TRBV5-1 and TRBJ2-7; D may be TRBD2 (6 bases). CDR1 and CDR2 (germline): SGHRS, YFSETQ. Trimming removed 0 bases from V and 0 bases from J, with 10 bases in between. This CDR3 is 15 amino acids long. This CDR3 is CASSLAGGSSYEQYF. The CDR3 coding sequence is TGCGCCAGCAGCTTGGCCGGGGGAAGCTCCTACGAGCAGTACTTC.

This sequence joins TRBV18 and TRBJ2-2; no definite D call. V was clipped by 3 bases and J by 4 bases, with 12 bases between them. The length of the CDR3 is 15 residues. CDR1 and CDR2 from the germline V gene are KGHSH and LQKENI. The CDR3 protein is CASSPQRTGTGELFF. CDR3 coding DNA: TGTGCCAGCTCACCGCAAAGGACGGGCACCGGGGAGCTGTTTTTT. Complete variable domain (other parts from reference TRBV18 and TRBJ2-2): NAGVMQNPRHLVRRRGQEARLRCSPMKGHSHVYWYRQLPEEGLKFMVYLQKENIIDESGMPKERFSAEFPKEGPSILRIQQVVRGDSAAYFCASSPQRTGTGELFFGEGSRLTVL.

This clone was seen more than once but under ten times. The genes are TRBV10-3 and TRBJ2-5; D ambiguous. There are 15 residues in the CDR3. Germline values: CDR1 ENHRY, CDR2 SYGVKD. Trimming took off 4 bases at V and 5 bases at J, with 17 bases between the two ends. DNA for the CDR3: TGTGCCATCAGTGCAAATACACTCCCCGGGGAGACCCAGTACTTC. Residues: CAISANTLPGETQYF.

The chain has TRBV15 and TRBJ1-6; 9 bases are a match to TRBD1. The CDR3 loop spans 13 amino acids. In germline, CDR1 is LNHNV, CDR2 YYDKDF (reference sequence). V gave up 8 bases and J gave up 7 bases; unmatched junction bases: 3. CDR3: CATGDRENSPLHF. CDR3 nucleotides: TGTGCCACCGGGGACAGGGAGAATTCACCCCTCCACTTT. Complete variable domain (other parts from reference TRBV15 and TRBJ1-6): DAMVIQNPRYQVTQFGKPVTLSCSQTLNHNVMYWYQQKSSQAPKLLFHYYDKDFNNEADTPDNFQSRRPNTSFCFLDIRSPGLGDTAMYLCATGDRENSPLHFGNGTRLTVT.

The chain combines TRBV7-9 with TRBJ2-1; the match to TRBD1 covers 7 bases. The CDR3 extends over 16 amino acids. V was clipped by 8 bases and J by 5 bases; unmatched bases: 15. Germline V gene data show CDR1 as SEHNR and CDR2 as FQNEAQ (reference sequence). The CDR3 reads CASPPQGRPDDNEQFF. In nucleotides, the CDR3 is TGTGCCAGCCCTCCACAGGGGCGGCCTGACGACAATGAGCAGTTCTTC.

CDR3 loop: CASSETFYNEQFF. CDR3 nucleotides: TGCGCCAGCAGTGAGACGTTCTACAATGAGCAGTTCTTC. The rearrangement joins TRBV10-1 to TRBJ2-1; D is uncertain. Germline CDR1 reads WNHNN; CDR2 reads SYGVQD (reference sequence). Trimming took 2 bases from V and 3 from J, leaving 5 bases between them. The CDR3 extends over 13 amino acids.